One and the same sample provided the 27 T cell receptor beta chains below, sequenced in a study of T cell repertoires in cytomegalovirus infection (dated by TCRdb to between 2018 and 2021). The reads were generated on an Illumina HiSeq 1500. TCRdb handled the public reads itself, with Q25 trimming in fastp and clone calling in MiXCR, and kept productive beta chains. Under each unique CDR3 protein, matching rows form one entry showing the most common genes and DNA. Counted in this sample were a few hundred thousand distinct CDR3 sequences; approximately 25% of them appeared once. In total, the top ten clones hold roughly 13% of the sample. Sequences were obtained from PBMCs. Receptors were obtained from a human donor in good health (CMV status not recorded). Some clones in this sample may be carry-over from other donors' samples.

This clonotype was counted ten times or more. The chain links TRBV11-3 to TRBJ2-5; tentatively, D is TRBD2 (6 bases). Trimming took off 2 bases at V and 3 bases at J, with 13 bases between the two ends. Germline CDR1 and CDR2: SGHNT and YENEEA. The CDR3 sequence is 15 residues long. CDR3 DNA: TGTGCCAGCAGCTTAATGGGGACTGAGGAAGAGACCCAGTACTTC. Translated, it gives CASSLMGTEEETQYF.

This clonotype was seen only a few times. V is TRBV12-3 or TRBV12-4 and J is TRBJ2-7; no clear D. This CDR3 is built from 14 residues. V was pared by 1 base and J by 1 base, with 8 bases between. The CDR3 region is CASSLGVGSYEQYV. CDR3 nucleotides: TGTGCCAGCAGTTTAGGGGTAGGATCCTACGAGCAGTACGTC.

This clonotype was counted between two and nine times. This rearrangement joins TRBV12-3 or TRBV12-4 to TRBJ2-2; 7 bases align to TRBD1. V trimming: 7 bases; J trimming: 2 bases; junction bases outside the gene matches: 7. The CDR3 sequence is 15 residues long. The CDR3 reads CASKLQGSNTGELFF. The DNA for the CDR3 is TGTGCCAGCAAACTACAGGGGAGTAACACCGGGGAGCTGTTTTTT.

The sample holds a few counts of this clonotype. The CDR3 coding sequence is TGCGCCAGCAGCTCCCGACTAGCGGGAGGATGGAATGAGCAGTTCTTC. This translates into CASSSRLAGGWNEQFF. The chain employs TRBV4-1 and TRBJ2-1; 13 nucleotides line up with TRBD2. The CDR3 spans 16 residues. V trimming: 5 bases; J trimming: 7 bases; junction bases outside the gene matches: 8. Germline CDR1 and CDR2: MGHRA and YSYEKL.

The chain couples TRBV7-2 to TRBJ2-1, with 10 bases matching TRBD2. The V gene end was trimmed by 6 bases and the J gene end by 8 bases; junction bases not matched to a gene: 13. From germline, CDR1 is SGHTA and CDR2 FQGNSA. This CDR3 comprises 16 residues. The CDR3 protein is CASRALAGPKVDEQFF. CDR3 coding DNA: TGTGCCAGCAGAGCACTAGCGGGACCCAAGGTGGATGAGCAGTTCTTC.

The rearrangement links TRBV9 to TRBJ2-5; D unresolved. The V end lost 0 bases, the J end lost 5 bases, and 11 bases lay between the germline ends. CDR1 is SGDLS, CDR2 YYNGEE, per germline. The CDR3 consists of 14 residues. Written as DNA, the CDR3 is TGTGCCAGCAGCGTAGACGTCAGAGGCGAGACCCAGTACTTC. This translates into CASSVDVRGETQYF. Filled out from reference TRBV9 and TRBJ2-5, the complete variable domain reads DSGVTQTPKHLITATGQRVTLRCSPRSGDLSVYWYQQSLDQGLQFLIQYYNGEERAKGNILERFSAQQFPDLHSELNLSSLELGDSALYFCASSVDVRGETQYFGPGTRLLVL.

This sequence joins TRBV12-3 or TRBV12-4 and TRBJ1-1; D unresolved. Between the trimmed V and J ends, which lost 2 bases and 5 bases, there was a span of 9 bases. The CDR3 length is 13 residues. As DNA, the CDR3 is TGTGCCAGCAGTTTATTACCGGGTACTGAAGCTTTCTTT. Translated, it gives CASSLLPGTEAFF.

At least ten counts were recorded for this clonotype. This chain connects TRBV12-3 or TRBV12-4 to TRBJ2-7, with a weak D call TRBD2 (5 bases). The CDR3 totals 13 residues. The V end lost 2 bases, the J end lost 7 bases, and 12 bases lay between the germline ends. DNA of the CDR3: TGTGCCAGCAGTTTAACGGCCCGGGGAGAGCAGTACGTC. This encodes CASSLTARGEQYV.

There are a few counts of this clonotype. The rearrangement joins TRBV24-1 to TRBJ2-1; 7 bases fit TRBD2. This CDR3 has 13 amino acids. The J segment lost 9 bases and the V segment lost 6 bases, leaving 7 bases of the junction unmatched. Germline V lookup: CDR1 KGHDR, CDR2 SFDVKD. CDR3 bases: TGTGCCACCAGTTCCTTAGCGGGCGGTGAGCAGTTCTTC. Amino acids: CATSSLAGGEQFF.

This clonotype occurred many times. V and J are TRBV7-2 and TRBJ1-4, with TRBD1 matching 8 bases. The CDR3 loop spans 15 amino acids. CDR1 and CDR2 (germline): SGHTA, FQGNSA. V lost 6 bases to trimming and J lost 5 bases; unmatched junction nucleotides: 8. DNA of the CDR3: TGTGCCAGCAGACCCGACAGGGGCCAGAATGAAAAACTGTTTTTT. This translates into CASRPDRGQNEKLFF.

V and J are TRBV11-3 and TRBJ2-7, with D hard to call. The germline V and J ends were trimmed by 9 bases and 3 bases, with 12 bases remaining between them. Per the germline V gene, CDR1 is SGHNT and CDR2 is YENEEA. The CDR3 loop spans 12 amino acids. For the CDR3, the DNA is TGTGCCAGTTCAGACGGCTTCTACGAGCAGTACGTC. Residues: CASSDGFYEQYV.

The rearrangement joins TRBV7-2 to TRBJ1-3; D perhaps matches TRBD1 (6 bases). V was shortened by 5 bases and J by 3 bases, with 14 bases between the two germline ends. Germline values: CDR1 SGHTA, CDR2 FQGNSA. The CDR3 length is 15 residues. The CDR3 nucleotides read TGTGCCAGCAGCCTAGGGGGGCCAGGTGGAAACACCATATATTTT. Translation: CASSLGGPGGNTIYF.

This clonotype was seen a few times. Germline is not matched at one junction end, which may reflect a read error. The genes are TRBV2 and TRBJ1-1; the match to TRBD1 covers 7 bases. The germline CDR1 and CDR2 sequences are SNHLY and FYNNEI. The CDR3 has 15 residues. The DNA for the CDR3 is TGTGCCAGCAGGGAAGGGGGCTTAATGAACACTGAAGCTTTCTTT. Encoded protein: CASREGGLMNTEAFF.

This clonotype has only a few counts. This sequence joins TRBV29-1 and TRBJ2-3; tentative D call: TRBD1 (6 bases). With 6 bases removed from V and 6 bases from J, the gap between germline ends came to 10 bases. CDR1 is SQVTM, CDR2 ANQGSEA, per germline. The CDR3 is 11 amino acids. For the CDR3, the DNA is TGCAGCGTGGGGGCGCACGATACGCAGTATTTT. Its protein is CSVGAHDTQYF.

In its sample, this clonotype was seen a few times. The rearrangement uses TRBV10-3 and TRBJ2-1; D is unresolved. In germline, CDR1 is ENHRY, CDR2 SYGVKD. The V end was cut by 1 base, the J end by 9 bases, with 7 bases between. This CDR3 spans 12 amino acids. The CDR3 DNA follows: TGTGCCATCAGTGAGTTTCCGGGTGAGCAGTTCTTC. It encodes CAISEFPGEQFF.

This chain connects TRBV25-1 to TRBJ1-4; D possibly corresponds to TRBD1 (6 bases). Trimming cost V 3 bases and J 6 bases, with 17 bases left between them. The CDR3 is made up of 16 amino acids. The germline CDR1 and CDR2 sequences are MGHDK and SYGVNS. The DNA of the CDR3 is TGTGCCAGCAGTGAGTTACAGGGTCTAGAGGATGAAAAACTGTTTTTT. Amino acids: CASSELQGLEDEKLFF.

V gene TRBV10-3 combines with J gene TRBJ2-1; the match to TRBD2 covers 13 bases. Germline trimming cut 0 bases from V and 4 bases from J; bases unmatched to any gene: 3. The length of the CDR3 is 17 residues. Germline V gene data show CDR1 as ENHRY and CDR2 as SYGVKD. The DNA for the CDR3 is TGTGCCATCAGTGAGTCCCCACTAGCGGGAGGGTACAATGAGCAGTTCTTC. Protein product: CAISESPLAGGYNEQFF.

The rearrangement joins TRBV28 to TRBJ1-2; D is unresolved. V was shortened by 3 bases and J by 1 base, with 12 bases between the two germline ends. Germline-derived CDR1 and CDR2 are MDHEN and SYDVKM. The CDR3 sequence is 15 residues long. Here the CDR3 reads CASSLVLGFNYGYTF. The CDR3, as DNA: TGTGCCAGCAGTTTGGTTTTGGGTTTTAACTATGGCTACACCTTC.

A few counts support this clonotype. The chain joins TRBV19 to TRBJ2-4; 11 positions match TRBD1. Trimming removed 5 bases from V and 4 bases from J; junction bases left unmatched: 10. The CDR3 is 17 amino acids. Germline V lookup: CDR1 LNHDA, CDR2 SQIVND (reference sequence). Here the CDR3 DNA reads TGTGCCAGTAGTTCTCCGGGACAGGGGGGCTCAAAAAACATTCAGTACTTC. This gives the protein CASSSPGQGGSKNIQYF.

The chain employs TRBV12-3 or TRBV12-4 and TRBJ1-2; TRBD1 aligns across 8 bases. V lost 6 bases and J lost 8; bases outside the gene matches: 8. This CDR3 spans 13 amino acids. The CDR3 reads CASRTQGEGGYTF. CDR3 DNA: TGTGCCAGCAGGACACAGGGGGAAGGAGGCTACACCTTC.

The chain couples TRBV20-1 to TRBJ1-5; D remains unclear. This CDR3 region has 14 residues. The germline V and J ends were trimmed by 0 bases and 0 bases, with 6 bases remaining between them. Germline V gene sequence: CDR1 DFQATT, CDR2 SNEGSKA (reference sequence). CDR3 region: CSAREADSNQPQHF. The CDR3 DNA reads TGCAGTGCTAGAGAGGCAGATAGCAATCAGCCCCAGCATTTT.

The chain recombines TRBV28 with TRBJ2-1; D tentatively reads TRBD1 or TRBD2 (5 bases each). There are 12 residues in the CDR3. Looked up from germline, CDR1 is MDHEN and CDR2 is SYDVKM. V was clipped by 2 bases and J by 13 bases, with 12 bases between them. The CDR3, as DNA: TGTGCCAGCAGTTTAGACGGGACCATTCAGTTCTTC. Protein: CASSLDGTIQFF.

This clonotype was counted a few times. The chain is built from TRBV11-2 and TRBJ2-1, with D possibly being TRBD1 or TRBD2 (5 bases each). Trimming pared 6 bases from V and 12 bases from J, leaving 18 bases between. The CDR3 runs to 13 residues. Germline-derived CDR1 and CDR2 are SGHAT and FQNNGV. DNA of the CDR3: TGTGCCAGCAGTTATTCTCTCGGGGCCGGGCAGTTCTTC. Its translation is CASSYSLGAGQFF.

The table lists this clonotype with many counts. The rearrangement joins TRBV7-2 to TRBJ2-1; D not certain. CDR1 is SGHTA and CDR2 is FQGNSA in the germline V gene. Trimming took off 1 base at V and 9 bases at J, with 13 bases between the two ends. The CDR3 is 14 residues long. The CDR3 coding sequence is TGTGCCAGCAGCTTAGAGGGCGGTTTCAGTGAGCAGTTCTTC. Translation: CASSLEGGFSEQFF.

V is TRBV30 and J is TRBJ1-2; TRBD1 agrees at 7 bases. Germline V lookup: CDR1 GTSNPN, CDR2 SVGIG (reference sequence). J gave up 6 bases and V 4 bases, and 8 bases lay outside the gene matches. The CDR3 has 13 amino acids. This CDR3 reads CAWTTGQVDGYTF. CDR3 DNA: TGTGCCTGGACTACAGGACAGGTGGATGGCTACACCTTC. The full variable domain, in which reference TRBV30 and TRBJ1-2 provide the parts outside the CDR3, is SQTIHQWPATLVQPVGSPLSLECTVEGTSNPNLYWYRQAAGRGLQLLFYSVGIGQISSEVPQNLSASRPQDRQFILSSKKLLLSDSGFYLCAWTTGQVDGYTFGSGTRLTVV.

This chain joins TRBV7-9 and TRBJ2-7, with 8 positions matching TRBD2. CDR1 and CDR2 from the germline V gene are SEHNR and FQNEAQ (reference sequence). V lost 7 bases to trimming and J lost 6 bases; unmatched junction nucleotides: 11. CDR3 size: 14 residues. The CDR3 nucleotides read TGTGCCAGCATCGCCCCCAGCGGGAGTGGCGAGCAGTACTTC. The encoded protein is CASIAPSGSGEQYF.

The gene calls are TRBV7-2 and TRBJ2-1; the D is unclear. V dropped 5 bases and J dropped 6 bases, with 8 bases sitting between them. The length of the CDR3 is 12 residues. The germline V gene has CDR1 SGHTA and CDR2 FQGNSA. The CDR3 nucleotides read TGTGCCAGCAGCGGGGTCTTCAATGAGCAGTTCTTC. This translates into CASSGVFNEQFF.